This TCR beta chain originates from a study of PD-1 blockade in classical Hodgkin lymphoma. Study results and limitations: It was reported that newly diagnosed patients had less baseline TCR diversity than healthy donors. Baseline diversity resembling that of newly diagnosed patients was seen in complete responders.

With regard to this clone: As yet, its antigen is unknown.

Produced via immunoSEQ multiplex PCR; TCRdb's table is partial and in-frame only. The sample records 38,000 or so clones, more than 65% being singletons. All patients experienced relapse after autologous stem cell transplantation, and brentuximab vedotin exposure was variable. Unmatched junction bases numbered 3, after V lost 5 bases and J lost 0 bases. CDR1 is MNHEY and CDR2 is SMNVEV in the germline V gene (reference sequence). The length of the CDR3 is 15 residues. Specimen: peripheral blood mononuclear cells (PBMCs), collected before the second cycle of nivolumab. The chain has TRBV27 and TRBJ1-5, with TRBD1 identical over 8 bases. The origin of this receptor is a human donor with classical Hodgkin lymphoma. CDR3 loop: CASSRGQGSNQPQHF. As DNA, the CDR3 is TGTGCCAGCAGTAGAGGACAGGGTAGCAATCAGCCCCAGCATTTT.